This TCR beta chain was retrieved from a study of T-cell memory formation after mild COVID-19. Study-wide background: There were largely donor-specific TCR clusters. The study's findings and limits: The study found balanced CD4/CD8 in clones contracting day 15 to 85 and a CD4+ lean in later expanders. For contracting clones, CD4+ ones sat mainly in CM and EM, CD8+ in EMRA.

For this clonotype: Its antigen is undetermined.

TCRdb reprocessed the 5' RACE reads with MiXCR, giving one entry per CDR3 protein. The sample yields 350,000 to 500,000 distinct CDR3 sequences, roughly 18% seen once. Germline assignment: CDR1 MNHNY and CDR2 SVGAGI (reference sequence). With 5 bases clipped from V and 0 bases from J, the junction kept 9 bases outside the gene matches. This CDR3 spans 17 amino acids. This receptor was identified in a young man who had mild COVID-19 (a few samples of this study predate the infection). Cell type and time point are not known. Sequenced: PBMCs or a T cell subset sorted from them (not recorded which). The chain uses TRBV6-6 and TRBJ1-1, with TRBD1 matching over 10 bases. This chain's CDR3 is CASSPYRDRGLNTEAFF. DNA for the CDR3: TGTGCCAGCAGTCCATACCGGGACAGGGGCCTGAACACTGAAGCTTTCTTT.